In its sample, the clone carrying this T cell receptor beta chain was seen many times. What it binds is unknown. Trimming removed 1 base from V and 3 bases from J, with 6 bases in between. Looked up from germline, CDR1 is SGHVS and CDR2 is FQNEAQ. The CDR3 covers 13 residues. This specimen comes from a study of response to subunit inactivated influenza vaccine. The study's findings and limits: New T cells are recruited in small numbers by each seasonal influenza vaccination, according to the authors' suggestion.

TCRdb processed the RT-PCR reads anew with MiXCR; each CDR3 protein has one entry. The sample consists of 610,000 or so distinct CDR3 sequences, 14% of them appearing once. The sample consisted of PBMCs from blood, taken roughly 12 days after vaccination. The sequence was obtained from a man in his fifties who received an inactivated influenza vaccine. This sequence joins TRBV7-8 and TRBJ1-1; D is ambiguous. This chain's CDR3 is CASSLVRDTEAFF. CDR3 DNA sequence: TGTGCCAGCAGCTTAGTCCGGGACACTGAAGCTTTCTTT.